These 6 T cell receptor beta chains were all obtained from the same sample, sequenced in a study of technical replicates of blood from four donors. Assay used: immunoSEQ multiplex PCR; TCRdb lists only in-frame clones, some missing. This table holds around 84,000 clones, roughly 98% found once. The sequenced sample consisted of T cells isolated from PBMCs. The receptor set was obtained from a human donor in good health.

The chain combines TRBV7-9 with TRBJ1-2; 9 bases fit TRBD1. Germline values: CDR1 SEHNR, CDR2 FQNEAQ (reference sequence). The CDR3 is 14 residues long. V dropped 5 bases and J dropped 8; count of bases not matched to a gene: 9. The CDR3, as DNA: TGTGCCAGCAGCAGGGACAGGGCGACAGGCGGCTACACCTTC. It yields the protein CASSRDRATGGYTF.

This clone was seen a single time. This chain links TRBV19 with TRBJ2-7; D remains unclear. Trimming took off 1 base at V and 4 bases at J, with 8 bases between the two ends. The CDR3 runs 13 residues. The germline CDR1 and CDR2 sequences are LNHDA and SQIVND (reference sequence). The CDR3, as DNA: TGTGCCAGTAGTATAGGTCGGGTTTACGAGCAGTACTTC. Protein: CASSIGRVYEQYF.

The gene calls are TRBV4-1 and TRBJ2-7, with TRBD2 matching over 11 bases. The CDR3 totals 16 residues. Germline V CDR1 and CDR2: MGHRA, YSYEKL. V gave up 0 bases and J gave up 2 bases; unmatched junction bases: 3. The CDR3, as DNA: TGCGCCAGCAGCCAAGAGTCTAGCGGGAGGACCTACGAGCAGTACTTC. This translates into CASSQESSGRTYEQYF.

This sequence joins TRBV28 and TRBJ2-1; D possibly corresponds to TRBD2 (5 bases). V was pared by 7 bases and J by 6 bases, with 19 bases between. This CDR3 is 15 amino acids long. In germline, CDR1 is MDHEN, CDR2 SYDVKM. The CDR3 bases are TGTGCCAGCACCACCCACAGCCCTGGAGGCAATGAGCAGTTCTTC. As protein: CASTTHSPGGNEQFF. Together with reference TRBV28 and TRBJ2-1, the CDR3 gives the full variable domain: DVKVTQSSRYLVKRTGEKVFLECVQDMDHENMFWYRQDPGLGLRLIYFSYDVKMKEKGDIPEGYSVSREKKERFSLILESASTNQTSMYLCASTTHSPGGNEQFFGPGTRLTVL.

This chain links TRBV27 with TRBJ2-7, with a weak D call TRBD1 (8 bases). The CDR3 length is 15 residues. Germline V gene data show CDR1 as MNHEY and CDR2 as SMNVEV (reference sequence). V lost 6 bases to trimming and J lost 2 bases, with 17 bases between them. The CDR3 DNA is TGTGCCAGCAGCCGACAGGGGAGGGCTACCTACGAGCAGTACTTC. Its protein product is CASSRQGRATYEQYF.

The chain links TRBV11-3 to TRBJ2-2, with a tentative D call TRBD2 (6 bases). With 1 base removed from V and 3 bases from J, the gap between germline ends came to 6 bases. The CDR3 is 14 amino acids. The germline V gene encodes CDR1 SGHNT and CDR2 YENEEA. CDR3 coding DNA: TGTGCCAGCAGCTTAGGGGAGGACACCGGGGAGCTGTTTTTT. Amino acids: CASSLGEDTGELFF.